The clone carrying this T cell receptor beta chain was seen ten or more times. Trimming took off 0 bases at V and 9 bases at J, with 18 bases between the two ends. CDR1 and CDR2 from the germline V gene are DFQATT and SNEGSKA (reference sequence). There are 15 residues in the CDR3. Using its own MiXCR run on the RT-PCR reads, TCRdb lists one record per CDR3 protein. The profile shows 650,000 to 800,000 distinct CDR3 sequences, 12% to 15% of them singletons. The chain is built from TRBV20-1 and TRBJ2-1, with a possible D match to TRBD1 (6 bases). The sample taken for sequencing was memory CD4+ T cells from blood. The clonotype was recovered from a female donor in good health, serving as a healthy control. The CDR3 DNA follows: TGCAGTGCTAGAGATCAGGGGAAGGGAGCCGCTGAGCAGTTCTTC. Protein: CSARDQGKGAAEQFF.